One sample yielded the 21 T cell receptor beta chains listed below, sequenced in a study of blood T cell repertoires in COVID-19. Produced via immunoSEQ multiplex PCR; TCRdb's table is partial and in-frame only. This table has tens of thousands of clones, less than 90% appearing once. The sequenced sample was peripheral blood. These receptors were obtained from a human donor in a cohort sampled during active COVID-19.

CDR3 in DNA: TGTGCCAGCACCACAGGGGGCATCGGCTACACCGGGGAGCTGTTTTTT. Residues: CASTTGGIGYTGELFF. The V call is TRBV27, the J call TRBJ2-2; 9 positions match TRBD1. Germline CDR1 and CDR2: MNHEY and SMNVEV (reference sequence). The CDR3 extends over 16 amino acids. Trimming removed 7 bases from V and 3 bases from J; junction bases left unmatched: 9.

The genes are TRBV5-1 and TRBJ2-1, with D possibly being TRBD2 (6 bases). The V end lost 4 bases, the J end lost 0 bases, and 11 bases lay between the germline ends. This CDR3 comprises 15 residues. The germline V gene has CDR1 SGHRS and CDR2 YFSETQ. CDR3 loop: CASSQDGGSYNEQFF. In nucleotides, the CDR3 is TGCGCCAGCAGCCAGGACGGGGGCTCCTACAATGAGCAGTTCTTC.

Here the CDR3 reads CASGLVPINPAFTQYF. In nucleotides, the CDR3 is TGTGCTAGTGGTTTGGTACCTATCAACCCTGCATTTACGCAGTATTTT. The rearrangement joins TRBV12-5 to TRBJ2-3; no definite D call. This CDR3 has 16 residues. Trimming left V 0 bases short and J 8 bases short, with 18 bases between. Germline-derived CDR1 and CDR2 are LGHNT and FRNRAP. The whole variable domain, remainder taken from reference TRBV12-5 and TRBJ2-3, is DARVTQTPRHKVTEMGQEVTMRCQPILGHNTVFWYRQTMMQGLELLAYFRNRAPLDDSGMPKDRFSAEMPDATLATLKIQPSEPRDSAVYFCASGLVPINPAFTQYFGPGTRLTVL.

The chain carries TRBV30 and TRBJ1-1; 8 positions agree with TRBD1. The germline gives CDR1 GTSNPN, CDR2 SVGIG (reference sequence). This CDR3 is 13 amino acids long. V lost 5 bases and J lost 5; bases outside the gene matches: 7. The CDR3 is CAWDRGSGTEAFF. DNA of the CDR3: TGTGCCTGGGACAGGGGATCGGGGACTGAAGCTTTCTTT.

The rearrangement joins TRBV18 to TRBJ2-2; TRBD2 agrees at 13 bases. With V trimmed by 5 bases and J by 5 bases, 2 bases remained unmatched. Germline V gene lookup returns CDR1 KGHSH and CDR2 LQKENI. The CDR3 contains 15 residues. The CDR3 coding sequence is TGTGCCAGCTCAGGACTAGCGGGGGATACCGGGGAGCTGTTTTTT. Translating it yields CASSGLAGDTGELFF.

The chain links TRBV28 to TRBJ2-1; TRBD2 aligns across 7 bases. Germline assignment: CDR1 MDHEN and CDR2 SYDVKM. This CDR3 has 17 residues. The ends lost 7 bases at V and 0 bases at J; junction bases unmatched: 12. The CDR3 loop reads CASNHPSRDYSYNEQFF. In DNA form, the CDR3 reads TGTGCCAGCAATCACCCCTCCCGGGACTACTCCTACAATGAGCAGTTCTTC.

V gene TRBV5-8 combines with J gene TRBJ2-5, with TRBD1 as a possible D gene (6 bases). Trimming took 1 base from V and 0 from J, leaving 16 bases between them. The V gene's germline CDR1 is SGHTS and CDR2 YDEGEE. The CDR3 is 17 residues long. The CDR3 DNA sequence: TGTGCCAGCAGCTTGTATAGGGGGACACCGTACCAAGAGACCCAGTACTTC. Translated: CASSLYRGTPYQETQYF.

This clone was recorded a few times. V is TRBV15 and J is TRBJ2-1; D remains unclear. V lost 4 bases and J lost 7, with 5 bases in between. This CDR3 has 11 amino acids. Germline V lookup: CDR1 LNHNV, CDR2 YYDKDF (reference sequence). In nucleotides, the CDR3 is TGTGCCACCAGCACTCGGAATGAGCAGTTCTTC. Its protein is CATSTRNEQFF.

The chain is built from TRBV3-1 (or the pseudogene TRBV3-2) and TRBJ1-2, with 8 bases fitting TRBD1. This CDR3 contains 16 residues. V was clipped by 0 bases and J by 8 bases; unmatched bases: 11. Germline V gives CDR1 LGHDT, CDR2 YNNKEL (reference sequence). CDR3 nucleotide sequence: TGTGCCAGCAGCCAAGAAGGGGCAGGGGGCTCGGGAGGCTACACCTTC. It encodes CASSQEGAGGSGGYTF.

This clone occurred once. The chain couples TRBV4-1 to TRBJ1-2, with no clear D. CDR3 length: 13 residues. V lost 3 bases, J lost 4 bases, and 9 bases lay in between. The germline gives CDR1 MGHRA, CDR2 YSYEKL. CDR3 region: CASSQTGFYGYTF. CDR3 nucleotide sequence: TGCGCCAGCAGCCAGACGGGGTTCTATGGCTACACCTTC.

There are a few counts of this clone. The rearrangement links TRBV18 to TRBJ2-1; possibly TRBD1 for D (7 bases). The CDR3 extends over 16 amino acids. Germline CDR1 KGHSH, CDR2 LQKENI. With 0 bases removed from V and 12 bases from J, the gap between germline ends came to 21 bases. The CDR3 loop reads CASSPPTVAAGGRQFF. The CDR3 DNA is TGTGCCAGCTCACCACCAACGGTGGCTGCAGGGGGGCGGCAGTTCTTC. Based on the CDR3 plus reference TRBV18 and TRBJ2-1, the full variable domain is NAGVMQNPRHLVRRRGQEARLRCSPMKGHSHVYWYRQLPEEGLKFMVYLQKENIIDESGMPKERFSAEFPKEGPSILRIQQVVRGDSAAYFCASSPPTVAAGGRQFFGPGTRLTVL.

This sequence joins TRBV28 and TRBJ2-6, with TRBD1 matching 12 bases. V lost 6 bases and J lost 1; bases outside the gene matches: 7. This CDR3 region has 18 residues. Germline values: CDR1 MDHEN, CDR2 SYDVKM. The CDR3 loop reads CASSGTGGVYSGANVLTF. The CDR3 nucleotides are TGTGCCAGCAGCGGGACAGGGGGCGTTTATTCTGGGGCCAACGTCCTGACTTTC.

The CDR3 DNA reads TGTGCCAGTAGACAGGGGGCTTATGGCTACACCTTC. It yields the protein CASRQGAYGYTF. The V gene is TRBV19, the J gene TRBJ1-2; 9 bases align to TRBD1. Trimming at V came to 6 bases and at J to 5 bases, leaving 1 base not matched to a gene. Looked up from germline, CDR1 is LNHDA and CDR2 is SQIVND (reference sequence). This CDR3 is built from 12 residues.

This rearrangement joins TRBV4-1 to TRBJ2-3; the match to TRBD1 covers 9 bases. Trimming removed 3 bases from V and 8 bases from J; junction bases left unmatched: 9. CDR1 MGHRA and CDR2 YSYEKL come from the germline V gene. The CDR3 consists of 15 residues. The CDR3 region has the DNA TGCGCCAGCAGCCAGGCTACCCCGGGACAGGGTACGCAGTATTTT. It is translated as CASSQATPGQGTQYF.

The CDR3 DNA reads as TGTGCCAGCAGTTACTCGGGGCAGGGGGCAAGGTACACCATATATTTT. Translation: CASSYSGQGARYTIYF. V is TRBV6-5 and J is TRBJ1-3; 8 bases align to TRBD1. The CDR3 totals 16 residues. V was pared by 0 bases and J by 8 bases, with 9 bases of the junction left unmatched. The germline V gene has CDR1 MNHEY and CDR2 SVGAGI.

The V gene is TRBV6-1, the J gene TRBJ1-5, with D hard to call. Trimming pared 0 bases from V and 0 bases from J, leaving 9 bases between. Germline V gene sequence: CDR1 MNHNS, CDR2 SASEGT. This CDR3 has 16 residues. CDR3 protein: CASSEARHHSNQPQHF. In nucleotides, the CDR3 is TGTGCCAGCAGTGAAGCGCGACACCATAGCAATCAGCCCCAGCATTTT.

This clone was seen once. V is TRBV9 and J is TRBJ1-2, with D tentatively TRBD1 (6 bases). V was trimmed by 0 bases and J by 7 bases, leaving 13 bases between them. CDR1 is SGDLS, CDR2 YYNGEE, per germline. The CDR3 runs to 14 residues. CDR3 loop: CASSVAGGEGGYTF. Written as DNA, the CDR3 is TGTGCCAGCAGCGTAGCGGGGGGCGAAGGTGGCTACACCTTC.

V and J are TRBV10-3 and TRBJ2-1, with TRBD2 matching over 11 bases. The CDR3 has 13 residues. Germline trimming cut 9 bases from V and 9 bases from J; bases unmatched to any gene: 7. Germline V gives CDR1 ENHRY, CDR2 SYGVKD. The CDR3 DNA reads as TGTGCCATTACTAGCGGGGGTGTCAGTGAGCAGTTCTTC. Translated: CAITSGGVSEQFF.

This clone was recorded only once. V and J are TRBV9 and TRBJ1-2; D unclear. Trimming left V 1 base short and J 4 bases short, with 11 bases between. CDR1 is SGDLS, CDR2 YYNGEE, per germline. CDR3 length equals 14 residues. CDR3 in amino acids: CASSVTGSSYGYTF. CDR3 sequence (DNA): TGTGCCAGCAGCGTAACGGGGAGTTCCTATGGCTACACCTTC.

The chain couples TRBV9 to TRBJ2-3; D uncertain. This CDR3 is built from 12 residues. From germline, CDR1 is SGDLS and CDR2 YYNGEE. Trimming took off 3 bases at V and 4 bases at J, with 6 bases between the two ends. The CDR3 is CASSALADTQYF. In nucleotides, the CDR3 is TGTGCCAGCAGCGCCCTCGCAGATACGCAGTATTTT.

This chain joins TRBV2 and TRBJ2-1; TRBD2 agrees at 14 bases. The CDR3 spans 15 residues. Germline V gene data show CDR1 as SNHLY and CDR2 as FYNNEI. Germline trimming cut 3 bases from V and 6 bases from J; bases unmatched to any gene: 1. As DNA, the CDR3 is TGTGCCAGCAGTGAGACTAGCGGGGGGGCCAATGAGCAGTTCTTC. Encoded protein: CASSETSGGANEQFF.